The T cell receptor (beta chain) under discussion was sequenced for a study of CD4 T cells in relation to SARS-CoV-2 and coronaviruses. Whole-study context: PBMCs were cultured with antigen for roughly 10 days before TCR beta sequencing.

Using immunoSEQ multiplex PCR, the repertoire was profiled, and TCRdb retains in-frame clones only, with some absent. The table has approximately 20,000 clones, 65% to 75% seen once. Turning to this clone: Its antigen is unidentified.

Per germline, CDR1 KGHSH and CDR2 LQKENI. Trimming cost V 3 bases and J 0 bases, with 12 bases left between them. The CDR3 runs 16 residues. CD4+ T cells from unexposed donors were obtained before the COVID-19 pandemic (2011-2018). CD4+ T cells were isolated from the cells after around 10 days of culture. The sample was CD4+ T cells from PBMCs, cultured in vitro. This TCR derives from a human donor in good health. This chain uses TRBV18 with TRBJ1-3, with unresolved D. The CDR3 DNA follows: TGTGCCAGCTCACCGGAGGCGTTCTACTCTGGAAACACCATATATTTT. Its translation is CASSPEAFYSGNTIYF.